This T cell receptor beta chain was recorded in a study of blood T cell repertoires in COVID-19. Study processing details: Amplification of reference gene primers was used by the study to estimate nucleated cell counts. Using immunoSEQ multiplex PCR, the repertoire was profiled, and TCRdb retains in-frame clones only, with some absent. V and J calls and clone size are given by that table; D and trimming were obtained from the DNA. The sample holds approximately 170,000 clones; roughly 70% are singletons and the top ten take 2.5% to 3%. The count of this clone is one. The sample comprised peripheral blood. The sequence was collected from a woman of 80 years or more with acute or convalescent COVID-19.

The CDR3 protein is CASSATGDSNQPQHF. The CDR3 DNA reads TGCGCCAGCAGCGCGACCGGGGATAGCAATCAGCCCCAGCATTTT. The chain links TRBV5-1 to TRBJ1-5; D is unclear. Trimming took 4 bases from V and 0 from J, leaving 11 bases between them. The CDR3 spans 15 residues. Germline V lookup: CDR1 SGHRS, CDR2 YFSETQ.